This TCR beta chain was found in a study of cytomegalovirus exposure and HLA in healthy donors. In the study overall: Researchers previously reported finding 117 million unique TCR beta sequences from around 200 million T cells.

The study ran its PCR with 60 Vbeta and 13 Jbeta primers. Clones were sequenced by immunoSEQ multiplex PCR, and TCRdb holds only the in-frame ones, with some missing. Of some 110,000 clones in the sample, approximately 60% were seen once. Among the donors, all were healthy bone marrow donors. Germline values: CDR1 MDHEN, CDR2 SYDVKM. CDR3 length equals 13 residues. Trimming took off 8 bases at V and 4 bases at J, with 12 bases between the two ends. The source of this sequence is a woman in her 30s in good health and CMV-seronegative. Specimen: PBMCs. This chain links TRBV28 with TRBJ2-1, with a tentative D call TRBD1 (7 bases). The CDR3 DNA is TGTGCCAGCTCGGAGGGGGCGTACAATGAGCAGTTCTTC. It encodes CASSEGAYNEQFF.